One sample yielded the 6 T cell receptor beta chains listed below, sequenced in a study of OX40 agonist ivuxolimab in advanced cancers. Generated by immunoSEQ multiplex PCR, the TCRdb table keeps only in-frame clones and is missing some. Of about 31,000 clones in the sample, roughly nine tenths were seen once. Source: CD4+ or CD8+ T cells sorted from blood, taken in a trial of the OX40 agonist ivuxolimab. Receptors were obtained from an adult with an advanced solid tumor such as melanoma, head and neck, liver or kidney cancer.

J is TRBJ2-7 and V is TRBV6-6; 7 bases fit TRBD1. V lost 2 bases, J lost 5 bases, and 6 bases stayed unmatched. The CDR3 is made up of 14 amino acids. Germline assignment: CDR1 MNHNY and CDR2 SVGAGI (reference sequence). In DNA form, the CDR3 reads TGTGCCAGCAGTTACAGGGGGCGCGCCGACGAGCAGTACTTC. Encoded protein: CASSYRGRADEQYF.

The gene calls are TRBV9 and TRBJ1-4; D unclear. The CDR3 runs 16 residues. The germline CDR1 and CDR2 sequences are SGDLS and YYNGEE. With 1 base removed from V and 0 bases from J, the gap between germline ends came to 10 bases. The CDR3 protein is CASSVSWVATNEKLFF. The DNA of the CDR3 is TGTGCCAGCAGCGTATCGTGGGTGGCAACTAATGAAAAACTGTTTTTT.

This chain links TRBV15 with TRBJ1-1; D is possibly TRBD1 (6 bases). The CDR3 loop spans 15 amino acids. Trimming shortened V by 6 bases and J by 5 bases, and 19 bases separated the two germline ends. CDR1 and CDR2 (germline): LNHNV, YYDKDF (reference sequence). Here the CDR3 DNA reads TGTGCCACCAGTCCTCAACCCGCAGGGGAGACTGAAGCTTTCTTT. The encoded protein is CATSPQPAGETEAFF.

This clone was seen a few times. The chain couples TRBV7-3 to TRBJ1-1; the match to TRBD1 covers 8 bases. The J segment lost 4 bases and the V segment lost 5 bases, leaving 6 bases of the junction unmatched. Per germline, CDR1 SGHTA and CDR2 FQGTGA. The CDR3 has 14 residues. The CDR3, as DNA: TGTGCCAGCAGCACGGGGACAGGCCCCACTGAAGCTTTCTTT. The encoded protein is CASSTGTGPTEAFF.

The V gene is TRBV6-5, the J gene TRBJ1-2, with TRBD1 matching 7 bases. The J segment lost 8 bases and the V segment lost 2 bases, leaving 5 bases of the junction unmatched. The CDR3 runs 13 residues. CDR1 is MNHEY, CDR2 SVGAGI, per germline. CDR3 nucleotides: TGTGCCAGCAGTTACGAACAGGGGAACGGCTACACCTTC. Protein product: CASSYEQGNGYTF.

The V and J genes are TRBV2 and TRBJ2-1, with 9 nucleotides matching TRBD2. The CDR3 spans 15 residues. The ends lost 6 bases at V and 2 bases at J; junction bases unmatched: 5. Germline lookup yields CDR1 SNHLY and CDR2 FYNNEI. CDR3 in amino acids: CASSKSGRPYNEQFF. Here the CDR3 DNA reads TGTGCCAGCAGCAAAAGCGGGAGGCCCTACAATGAGCAGTTCTTC.